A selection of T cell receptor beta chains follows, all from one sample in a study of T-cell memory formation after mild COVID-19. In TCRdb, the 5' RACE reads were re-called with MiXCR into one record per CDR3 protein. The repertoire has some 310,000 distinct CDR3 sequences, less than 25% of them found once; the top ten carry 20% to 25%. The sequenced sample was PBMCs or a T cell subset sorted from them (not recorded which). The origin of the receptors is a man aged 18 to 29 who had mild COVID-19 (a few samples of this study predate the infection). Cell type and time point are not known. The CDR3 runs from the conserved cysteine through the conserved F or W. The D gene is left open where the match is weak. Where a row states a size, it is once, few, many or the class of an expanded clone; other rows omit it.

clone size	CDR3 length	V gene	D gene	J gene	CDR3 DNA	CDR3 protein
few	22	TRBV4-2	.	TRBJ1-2	TGTGCCAGCAGCCCACGGTCGCCCGTTTCGCGCACGAAATCCAACGGAAACCATGGCTACACCTTC	CASSPRSPVSRTKSNGNHGYTF
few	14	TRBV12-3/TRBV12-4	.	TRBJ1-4	TGTGCCAGCAGTTTTAGAATCTTGGATGAAAAACTGTTTTTT	CASSFRILDEKLFF
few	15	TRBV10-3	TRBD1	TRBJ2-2	TGTGCCATCAGTGGGACAGGGGTGCACACCGGGGAGCTGTTTTTT	CAISGTGVHTGELFF
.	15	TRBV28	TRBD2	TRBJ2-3	TGTGCCAGCAGCACCGGGGGGGCCTCTGCAGATACGCAGTATTTT	CASSTGGASADTQYF
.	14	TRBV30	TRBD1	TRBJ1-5	TGTGCCTGGACCCCGACAGGGATCAATCAGCCCCAGCATTTT	CAWTPTGINQPQHF
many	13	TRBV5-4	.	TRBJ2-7	TGTGCCAGCAGCTTGTGGGGGGCGGGTGAGCAGTACTTC	CASSLWGAGEQYF
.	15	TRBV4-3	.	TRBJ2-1	TGCGCCAGCAGCCAAGAGGCCGAGCGGTACAATGAGCAGTTCTTC	CASSQEAERYNEQFF
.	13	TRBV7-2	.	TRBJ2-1	TGTGCCAGCAGCTTGAACACGGACAATGAGCAGTTCTTC	CASSLNTDNEQFF
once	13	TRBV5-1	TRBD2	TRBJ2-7	TGCGCCAGCAGAACCGGGACTACTGACGAGCAGTACTTC	CASRTGTTDEQYF
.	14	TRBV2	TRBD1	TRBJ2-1	TGTGCCAGCAGTGGGCAGGGGGCGATCGATGAGCAGTTCTTC	CASSGQGAIDEQFF
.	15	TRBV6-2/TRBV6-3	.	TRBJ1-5	TGTGCCAGCAGTTATTCTGCCGCCCGGGGTCAGCCCCAGCATTTT	CASSYSAARGQPQHF
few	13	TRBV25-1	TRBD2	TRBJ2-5	TGTGCCAGCAGACTAGCGGGGGTGGAGACCCAGTACTTC	CASRLAGVETQYF
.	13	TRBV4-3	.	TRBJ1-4	TGCGCCAGCAGCCAAGCGAATCGGGAAAAACTGTTTTTT	CASSQANREKLFF
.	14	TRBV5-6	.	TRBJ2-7	TGTGCCAGCAGCTCCCAAAGGGGGTCCTACGAGCAGTACTTC	CASSSQRGSYEQYF
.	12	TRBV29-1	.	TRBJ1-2	TGCAGCGTTGCTCCGACCAACTATGGCTACACCTTC	CSVAPTNYGYTF
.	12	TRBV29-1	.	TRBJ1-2	TGCAGCGTTGCAGGGCAGGCCTTGGGCTACACCTTC	CSVAGQALGYTF
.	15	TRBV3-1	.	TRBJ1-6	TGTGCCAGCAGCCAAGACGCCCTTGTTAGTTCACCCCTCCACTTT	CASSQDALVSSPLHF
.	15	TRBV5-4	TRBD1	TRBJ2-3	TGTGCCAGCAGCTTGTTCGACAGGGGATGGGATACGCAGTATTTT	CASSLFDRGWDTQYF
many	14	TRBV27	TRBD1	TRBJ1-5	TGTGCCAGCAGCAAGGGACAGGGTGGGTCGCCCCAGCATTTT	CASSKGQGGSPQHF
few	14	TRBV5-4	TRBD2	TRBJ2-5	TGTGCCAGCAAAAGCGCGGGGGGCAAGGAGACCCAGTACTTC	CASKSAGGKETQYF
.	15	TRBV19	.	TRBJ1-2	TGTGCCAGTAGCCAGAACGGGCTTGGATACTATGGCTACACCTTC	CASSQNGLGYYGYTF
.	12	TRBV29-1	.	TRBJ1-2	TGCAGCGCCCAAGAGTCAGGGTATGGCTACACCTTC	CSAQESGYGYTF
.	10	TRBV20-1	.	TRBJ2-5	TGCAGTGCGGAGACAGGAAACTTGTACTTC	CSAETGNLYF
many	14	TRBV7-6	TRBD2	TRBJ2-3	TGTGCCAGCAGCCAAAGCGGGGGCACAGATACGCAGTATTTT	CASSQSGGTDTQYF
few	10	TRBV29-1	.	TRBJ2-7	TGCAGCGTCGTAGACTACGAGCAGTACTTC	CSVVDYEQYF
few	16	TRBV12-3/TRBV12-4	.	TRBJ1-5	TGTGCCAGCAGTCCCCGGGCCGCTACCTTCAATCAGCCCCAGCATTTT	CASSPRAATFNQPQHF
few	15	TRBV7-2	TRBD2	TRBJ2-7	TGTGCCAGCAGCCAAAACGCGGGGGTCTCCTACGAGCAGTACTTC	CASSQNAGVSYEQYF
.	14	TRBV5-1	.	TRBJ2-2	TGCGCCAGCAGTTTAAACGGGAGACCCGGGGAGCTGTTTTTT	CASSLNGRPGELFF
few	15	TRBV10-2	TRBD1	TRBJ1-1	TGCGCCAGCAGGGGACAGGGGGCGCGGAACACTGAAGCTTTCTTT	CASRGQGARNTEAFF
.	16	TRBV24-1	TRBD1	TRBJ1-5	TGTGCCACCAGTGATCCTGGACAGGACCCCAATCAGCCCCAGCATTTT	CATSDPGQDPNQPQHF
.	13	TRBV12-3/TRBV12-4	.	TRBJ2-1	TGTGCCAGCAGTTTATGGCAGGGCCATGAGCAGTTCTTC	CASSLWQGHEQFF
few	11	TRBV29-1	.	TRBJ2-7	TGCAGCGTTGAAACGGAAATAGAGCAGTACTTC	CSVETEIEQYF
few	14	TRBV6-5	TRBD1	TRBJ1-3	TGTGCCAGCCAACAGGGGCTCGGGGGAAACACCATATATTTT	CASQQGLGGNTIYF
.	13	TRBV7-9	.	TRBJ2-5	TGTGCCAGCAGCTTATCGCTCCAGACCCTCCAGTACTTC	CASSLSLQTLQYF
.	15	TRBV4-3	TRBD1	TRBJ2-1	TGCGCCAGCAGACTAAGACAGGGGGCCGAAAATGAGCAGTTCTTC	CASRLRQGAENEQFF
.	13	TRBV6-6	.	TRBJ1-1	TGTGCCAGCAGTAGCTACAGGGACACTGAAGCTTTCTTT	CASSSYRDTEAFF
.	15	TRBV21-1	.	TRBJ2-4	TGTGCCAGCCCGGTCCGTCCAGGAGCCAAAAACATTCAGTACTTC	CASPVRPGAKNIQYF
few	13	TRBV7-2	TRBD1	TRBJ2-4	TGTGCCAGCAGCGGGGACAGGGGAAACATTCAGTACTTC	CASSGDRGNIQYF
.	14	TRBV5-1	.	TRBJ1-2	TGCGCCAGCAGCTTGGGGGCCTCCCCGGGGGGCTACACCTTC	CASSLGASPGGYTF
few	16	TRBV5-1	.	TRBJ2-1	TGCGCCAGCAGCTGGGGGGCCGGGGCCGGGGACAATGAGCAGTTCTTC	CASSWGAGAGDNEQFF
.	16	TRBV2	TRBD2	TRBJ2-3	TGTGCCAGCAGTACCCCGGGGCGGGGGGGAAGAGATACGCAGTATTTT	CASSTPGRGGRDTQYF
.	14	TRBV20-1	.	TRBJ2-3	TGCAGTGCCCTCCGGGGGCGAGGCACAGATACGCAGTATTTT	CSALRGRGTDTQYF
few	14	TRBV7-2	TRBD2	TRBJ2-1	TGTGCCAGCAGCCAGCGGGGATACGGCAATGAGCAGTTCTTC	CASSQRGYGNEQFF
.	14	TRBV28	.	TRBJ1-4	TGTGCCAGCAGTCCCGAGAGAGCTAATGAAAAACTGTTTTTT	CASSPERANEKLFF
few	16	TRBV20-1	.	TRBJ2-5	TGCAGTGCCACCCCGAACCAGCGGATGTACCAAGAGACCCAGTACTTC	CSATPNQRMYQETQYF
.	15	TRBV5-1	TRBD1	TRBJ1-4	TGCGCCAGCAGCCGGGAAGGACAGGATAATGAAAAACTGTTTTTT	CASSREGQDNEKLFF
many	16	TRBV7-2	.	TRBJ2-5	TGTGCCAGCAGTTTCCCTTACGCAGGGGGGAGAGAGACCCAGTACTTC	CASSFPYAGGRETQYF
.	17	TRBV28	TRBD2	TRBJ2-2	TGTGCCAGCAGCCTCCTTAGTAGCGGGGGGAACACCGGGGAGCTGTTTTTT	CASSLLSSGGNTGELFF
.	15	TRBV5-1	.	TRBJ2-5	TGCGCCAGCAGCCTCCGGACAGCAGGAGTCGAGACCCAGTACTTC	CASSLRTAGVETQYF
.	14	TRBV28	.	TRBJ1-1	TGTGCCAGCAGTCGGTGGACGACGAACACTGAAGCTTTCTTT	CASSRWTTNTEAFF
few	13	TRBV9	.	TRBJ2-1	TGTGCCAGCAGCGTAGGGGTAGCGACCGAGCAGTTCTTC	CASSVGVATEQFF
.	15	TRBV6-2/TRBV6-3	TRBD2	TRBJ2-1	TGTGCCAGCACCTGGGGGACTAGCGACCTGGATGAGCAGTTCTTC	CASTWGTSDLDEQFF
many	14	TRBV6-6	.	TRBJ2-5	TGTGCCAGCAGTCCCGACGGGGGCCAAGAGACCCAGTACTTC	CASSPDGGQETQYF